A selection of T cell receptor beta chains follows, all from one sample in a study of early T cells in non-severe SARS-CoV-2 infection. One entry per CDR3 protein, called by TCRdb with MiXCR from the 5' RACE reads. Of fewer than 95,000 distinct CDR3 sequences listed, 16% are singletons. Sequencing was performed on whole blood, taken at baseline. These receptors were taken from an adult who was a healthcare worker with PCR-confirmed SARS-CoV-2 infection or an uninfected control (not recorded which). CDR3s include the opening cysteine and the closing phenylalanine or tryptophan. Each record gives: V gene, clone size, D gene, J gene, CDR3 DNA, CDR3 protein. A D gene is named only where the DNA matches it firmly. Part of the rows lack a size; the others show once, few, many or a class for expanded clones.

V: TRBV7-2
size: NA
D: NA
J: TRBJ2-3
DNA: TGTGCCAGCAGCTTAACCAGGCTAGTACCCAGCACAGATACGCAGTATTTT
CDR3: CASSLTRLVPSTDTQYF

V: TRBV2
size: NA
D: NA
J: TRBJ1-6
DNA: TGTGCCAGCAGTGAAGCTGTGAATTCACCCCTCCACTTT
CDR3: CASSEAVNSPLHF

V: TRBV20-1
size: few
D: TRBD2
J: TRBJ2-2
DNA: TGCAGTGCTAGACCGAGCGGGAGGGCCGCAGGGGAGCTGTTTTTT
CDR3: CSARPSGRAAGELFF

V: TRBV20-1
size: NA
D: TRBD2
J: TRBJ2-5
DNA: TGCAGTGCTAGCCCCTCGAGCGGGAGGGTATCAGAGACCCAGTACTTC
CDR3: CSASPSSGRVSETQYF

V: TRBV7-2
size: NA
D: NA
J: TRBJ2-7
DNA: TGTGCCAGCAGCGCGGGACTGACCTACGAGCAGTACTTC
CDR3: CASSAGLTYEQYF

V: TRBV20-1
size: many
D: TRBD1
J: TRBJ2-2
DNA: TGCAGTGCTAGAGAACAGGGGGCCGCCGGGGAGCTGTTTTTT
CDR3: CSAREQGAAGELFF

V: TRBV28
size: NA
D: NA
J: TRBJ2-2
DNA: TGTGCCAGCAGTTTAGGAGGGGCCGGCGGGGAGCTGTTTTTT
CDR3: CASSLGGAGGELFF

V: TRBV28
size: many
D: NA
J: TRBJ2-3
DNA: TGTGCCAGCAGTCCACCCTCGGGACATTTAGATACGCAGTATTTT
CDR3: CASSPPSGHLDTQYF

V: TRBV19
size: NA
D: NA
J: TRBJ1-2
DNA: TGTGCCAGTAGTGATTTTGGTACTAGGTGGGATGGCTACACCTTC
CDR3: CASSDFGTRWDGYTF

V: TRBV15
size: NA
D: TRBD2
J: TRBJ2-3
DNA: TGTGCCACCAGCAGAGATCTGGCGGGAGGGAGCACAGATACGCAGTATTTT
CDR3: CATSRDLAGGSTDTQYF

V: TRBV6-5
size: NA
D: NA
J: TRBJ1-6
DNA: TGTGCCAGCAGACAGACAGCTTTGAATTCACCCCTCCACTTT
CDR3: CASRQTALNSPLHF

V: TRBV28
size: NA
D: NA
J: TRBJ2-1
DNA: TGTGCCAGCAGTTTAGGGACCCAGAAGAATGAGCAGTTCTTC
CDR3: CASSLGTQKNEQFF

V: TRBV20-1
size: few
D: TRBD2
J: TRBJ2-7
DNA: TGCAGTGCTGGCGATAGCGGGAGAAGAAAGGAGAGCTACGAGCAGTACTTC
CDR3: CSAGDSGRRKESYEQYF

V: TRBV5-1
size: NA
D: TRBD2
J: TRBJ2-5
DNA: TGCGCCAGCAGCTTGACACTAGCGGGAGGGGAGACCCAGTACTTC
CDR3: CASSLTLAGGETQYF

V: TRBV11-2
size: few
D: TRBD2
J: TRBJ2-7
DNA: TGTGCCAGCAGCTTATGGGAGGGCGAGCAGTACTTC
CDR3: CASSLWEGEQYF

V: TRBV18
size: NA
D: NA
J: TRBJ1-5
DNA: TGTGCTAGCTCACCACTAGAGATGAGGGGCGCTTACCAATATAGCAATCAGCCCCAGCATTTT
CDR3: CASSPLEMRGAYQYSNQPQHF